A single sample gave rise to the 27 T cell receptor beta chains below, sequenced in a study of blood T cell repertoires in COVID-19. TCRdb's copy holds only in-frame clones and misses some; the assay was immunoSEQ multiplex PCR. The sample records about 43,000 clones, more than 65% being singletons. Sequences were obtained from peripheral blood. The source of these receptors is an older woman with acute or convalescent COVID-19.

The CDR3 DNA reads TGTGCCAGCAGTGAGGGAGGGGGAGAAGTAGCCCAGCATTTT. Protein product: CASSEGGGEVAQHF. The genes are TRBV2 and TRBJ1-5, with D possibly being TRBD1 (6 bases). The CDR3 is made up of 14 amino acids. V lost 3 bases to trimming and J lost 11 bases, with 17 bases between them. Germline CDR1 and CDR2: SNHLY and FYNNEI.

The V call is TRBV30, the J call TRBJ1-1, with 7 bases fitting TRBD1. This CDR3 is built from 14 residues. Germline V gene data show CDR1 as GTSNPN and CDR2 as SVGIG (reference sequence). The V and J ends lost 2 bases and 0 bases, in that order; junction bases with no gene match: 3. CDR3 sequence: CAWSLGQLNTEAFF. CDR3 coding DNA: TGTGCCTGGAGTTTGGGACAGTTGAACACTGAAGCTTTCTTT.

The V gene is TRBV3-1 (or the pseudogene TRBV3-2), the J gene TRBJ1-1; no firm D call. The germline CDR1 and CDR2 sequences are LGHDT and YNNKEL (reference sequence). The germline V and J ends were trimmed by 2 bases and 4 bases, with 11 bases remaining between them. CDR3 length: 14 residues. The CDR3 is CASSQRVEGTEAFF. The CDR3 DNA sequence: TGTGCCAGCAGCCAAAGGGTGGAGGGCACTGAAGCTTTCTTT.

CDR3 coding DNA: TGTGCCAGCGGCCAGGGGACAGATACGCAGTATTTT. Its translation: CASGQGTDTQYF. The genes are TRBV2 and TRBJ2-3, with D perhaps matching TRBD1 (6 bases). Germline CDR1 is SNHLY and CDR2 is FYNNEI. The CDR3 sequence is 12 residues long. Trimming shortened V by 8 bases and J by 3 bases, and 9 bases separated the two germline ends.

The chain employs TRBV7-8 and TRBJ1-2, with 7 bases lining up with TRBD1. The CDR3 consists of 15 residues. Germline V gene data show CDR1 as SGHVS and CDR2 as FQNEAQ. The trim removed 3 bases at V and 0 bases at J, leaving 4 bases unmatched. CDR3 sequence (DNA): TGTGCCAGCAGCTTCCGGGACAGCCCTAACTATGGCTACACCTTC. Translated: CASSFRDSPNYGYTF.

The chain recombines TRBV19 with TRBJ1-2, with TRBD1 identical over 8 bases. Trimming took 7 bases from V and 6 from J; bases not matched to a gene: 13. Looked up from germline, CDR1 is LNHDA and CDR2 is SQIVND (reference sequence). The length of the CDR3 is 15 residues. The CDR3 reads CASKSVDRVIHGYTF. CDR3 in DNA: TGTGCCAGTAAATCAGTGGACAGGGTAATTCATGGCTACACCTTC.

This sequence joins TRBV5-1 and TRBJ2-7, with 9 bases fitting TRBD1. The CDR3 has 15 amino acids. Germline-derived CDR1 and CDR2 are SGHRS and YFSETQ. With 4 bases clipped from V and 3 bases from J, the junction kept 8 bases outside the gene matches. This chain's CDR3 is CASSVLWTGDYEQYF. CDR3 DNA sequence: TGCGCCAGCAGCGTGTTATGGACAGGGGACTACGAGCAGTACTTC.

The chain has TRBV5-1 and TRBJ2-3; 15 bases are shared with TRBD2. Germline CDR1 and CDR2: SGHRS and YFSETQ. This CDR3 has 17 residues. V lost 7 bases to trimming and J lost 3 bases; unmatched junction nucleotides: 9. The CDR3 protein is CASQPGLAGGRTDTQYF. In DNA, the CDR3 is TGCGCCAGCCAACCGGGACTAGCGGGGGGAAGGACAGATACGCAGTATTTT.

The chain joins TRBV19 to TRBJ1-1; D is uncertain. Trimming removed 7 bases from V and 0 bases from J, with 15 bases in between. CDR3 length equals 15 residues. The germline V gene has CDR1 LNHDA and CDR2 SQIVND (reference sequence). The CDR3 nucleotides are TGTGCCAGTAACGCAGGAAAGAGTCTGAACACTGAAGCTTTCTTT. Translated, it gives CASNAGKSLNTEAFF.

V gene TRBV5-6 combines with J gene TRBJ2-3; D may be TRBD1 (6 bases). Per the germline V gene, CDR1 is SGHDT and CDR2 is YYEEEE. The CDR3 sequence is 14 residues long. The germline V and J ends were trimmed by 3 bases and 4 bases, with 12 bases remaining between them. CDR3 nucleotides: TGTGCCAGCAGCTCGCTTGGGGGCGCAGATACGCAGTATTTT. Translated, it gives CASSSLGGADTQYF.

In its sample, this clone was seen a few times. This sequence joins TRBV19 and TRBJ2-3; the D gene is possibly TRBD2 (6 bases). Looked up from germline, CDR1 is LNHDA and CDR2 is SQIVND (reference sequence). The germline V and J ends were trimmed by 6 bases and 5 bases, with 18 bases remaining between them. This CDR3 contains 15 residues. In nucleotides, the CDR3 is TGTGCCAGTAGCCGCGGGACCGGGAGCGTAGATACGCAGTATTTT. Amino acid sequence: CASSRGTGSVDTQYF.

This clone was detected once. The V call is TRBV19, the J call TRBJ1-5; D gene uncertain. Germline assignment: CDR1 LNHDA and CDR2 SQIVND (reference sequence). Trimming took 4 bases from V and 6 from J, leaving 16 bases between them. This CDR3 comprises 15 residues. The CDR3, as DNA: TGTGCCAGTAGTACGGCACCATCGGCAGGTCAGCCCCAGCATTTT. Translating it yields CASSTAPSAGQPQHF.

This chain uses TRBV20-1 with TRBJ1-1; 9 bases line up with TRBD1. The V gene end was trimmed by 6 bases and the J gene end by 6 bases; junction bases not matched to a gene: 8. This CDR3 has 13 amino acids. Germline CDR1 reads DFQATT; CDR2 reads SNEGSKA (reference sequence). DNA of the CDR3: TGCAGTGCCAGTCCACAGGGGGCCTCTGAAGCTTTCTTT. This gives the protein CSASPQGASEAFF.

The chain links TRBV14 to TRBJ2-7; D may be TRBD1 (5 bases). CDR1 SGHDN and CDR2 FVKESK come from the germline V gene. Trimming took off 0 bases at V and 6 bases at J, with 12 bases between the two ends. This CDR3 comprises 14 residues. DNA for the CDR3: TGTGCCAGCAGCCAAGAGGTCACAGGCCTCGAGCAGTACTTC. Translating it yields CASSQEVTGLEQYF.

V gene TRBV5-1 combines with J gene TRBJ1-2; tentative D call: TRBD1 (5 bases). Per germline, CDR1 SGHRS and CDR2 YFSETQ. This CDR3 is built from 12 residues. V was trimmed by 0 bases and J by 5 bases, leaving 5 bases between them. In DNA, the CDR3 is TGCGCCAGCAGCTTGGAGGGGTATGGCTACACCTTC. Protein product: CASSLEGYGYTF.

This clone was seen just once. The chain carries TRBV6-5 and TRBJ1-3; D possibly corresponds to TRBD1 (5 bases). CDR3 length equals 16 residues. Germline assignment: CDR1 MNHEY and CDR2 SVGAGI. With 2 bases removed from V and 4 bases from J, the gap between germline ends came to 15 bases. The CDR3 region is CASSYDGPGPGNTIYF. The CDR3 bases are TGTGCCAGCAGTTACGATGGTCCAGGGCCAGGAAACACCATATATTTT.

This clone was detected only once. The chain has TRBV30 and TRBJ1-2; TRBD1 matches 8 bases. Trimming took 2 bases from V and 8 from J; bases not matched to a gene: 4. The CDR3 has 12 residues. In germline, CDR1 is GTSNPN, CDR2 SVGIG (reference sequence). CDR3 sequence reads: CAWSLTGAGYTF. The CDR3 coding sequence is TGTGCCTGGAGTCTGACAGGGGCGGGCTACACCTTC.

This clone was seen a single time. The chain is built from TRBV6-5 and TRBJ1-4; D is uncertain. Looked up from germline, CDR1 is MNHEY and CDR2 is SVGAGI. The V and J ends lost 0 bases and 4 bases respectively, with 9 bases between them. This CDR3 contains 15 residues. The CDR3 coding sequence is TGTGCCAGCAGTTACTCATCGGGGTATAATGAAAAACTGTTTTTT. Residues: CASSYSSGYNEKLFF.

The sample holds one count of this clone. CDR3 in amino acids: CASSQDLRGGNYGYTF. DNA for the CDR3: TGCGCCAGCAGCCAAGATTTAAGGGGGGGTAACTATGGCTACACCTTC. The chain employs TRBV4-3 and TRBJ1-2; possibly TRBD1 for D (6 bases). Germline loops: CDR1 LGHNA, CDR2 YSLEER. Trimming removed 0 bases at V and 1 base at J, with 12 bases between. The CDR3 sequence is 16 residues long.

The chain recombines TRBV15 with TRBJ2-7, with D perhaps TRBD2 (5 bases). Germline V gene sequence: CDR1 LNHNV, CDR2 YYDKDF (reference sequence). The V end lost 5 bases, the J end lost 7 bases, and 12 bases lay between the germline ends. The CDR3 totals 12 residues. Written as DNA, the CDR3 is TGTGCCACCAGCCGATCCACGGGGGAGCAGTACTTC. Translating it yields CATSRSTGEQYF.

The chain recombines TRBV4-2 with TRBJ1-4; no clear D. Germline lookup yields CDR1 LGHNA and CDR2 YNFKEQ. Between the trimmed V and J ends, which lost 0 bases and 2 bases, there was a span of 13 bases. The CDR3 length is 17 residues. CDR3 sequence reads: CASSQEIRTSTNEKLFF. CDR3 DNA: TGTGCCAGCAGCCAAGAGATAAGGACTTCGACTAATGAAAAACTGTTTTTT.

The J gene is TRBJ2-3, the V gene TRBV30; 15 bases match TRBD2. Trimming at V came to 7 bases and at J to 8 bases, leaving 7 bases not matched to a gene. Germline lookup yields CDR1 GTSNPN and CDR2 SVGIG (reference sequence). The CDR3 loop spans 14 amino acids. Here the CDR3 DNA reads TGTGCCTCGGGGACTAGCGGGGGGATAGGTACGCAGTATTTT. Encoded protein: CASGTSGGIGTQYF. Supplemented by reference TRBV30 and TRBJ2-3, the full variable domain reads SQTIHQWPATLVQPVGSPLSLECTVEGTSNPNLYWYRQAAGRGLQLLFYSVGIGQISSEVPQNLSASRPQDRQFILSSKKLLLSDSGFYLCASGTSGGIGTQYFGPGTRLTVL.

V is TRBV6-5 and J is TRBJ2-3, with 8 bases fitting TRBD2. The length of the CDR3 is 15 residues. Germline loops: CDR1 MNHEY, CDR2 SVGAGI. With 6 bases clipped from V and 3 bases from J, the junction kept 8 bases outside the gene matches. CDR3 loop: CASSPLRGGTDTQYF. CDR3 nucleotide sequence: TGTGCCAGCAGCCCGCTCCGGGGGGGGACAGATACGCAGTATTTT.

This clone occurred a few times. J is TRBJ2-7 and V is TRBV6-6; 8 bases map to TRBD1. The J segment lost 6 bases and the V segment lost 6 bases, leaving 7 bases of the junction unmatched. Germline V gene lookup returns CDR1 MNHNY and CDR2 SVGAGI (reference sequence). This CDR3 region has 13 residues. The CDR3 region has the DNA TGTGCCAGCAGCCCAGGACAGGGCGCCGAGCAGTACTTC. It translates to CASSPGQGAEQYF.

This chain uses TRBV7-9 with TRBJ2-7; 7 nucleotides align to TRBD1. Germline V gene data show CDR1 as SEHNR and CDR2 as FQNEAQ (reference sequence). After removal of 5 bases from V and 2 bases from J, the junction contained 9 bases not matched to a gene. The CDR3 extends over 15 amino acids. CDR3: CASSPHDRVAYEQYF. The DNA of the CDR3 is TGTGCCAGCAGCCCCCACGACAGGGTCGCCTACGAGCAGTACTTC.

The rearrangement joins TRBV2 to TRBJ1-6; no firm D call. The CDR3 is 16 residues long. Germline loops: CDR1 SNHLY, CDR2 FYNNEI. The V gene lost 3 bases and the J gene lost 2 bases, with 11 bases spanning the gap. In DNA form, the CDR3 reads TGTGCCAGCAGTGATGAGGGTAATGCCTATAATTCACCCCTCCACTTT. As protein: CASSDEGNAYNSPLHF.

V and J are TRBV6-2 or TRBV6-3 and TRBJ2-1; 7 bases map to TRBD2. CDR3 length: 15 amino acids. J lost 0 bases, V lost 6 bases, and 5 bases had no gene match. Germline CDR1 reads MNHEY; CDR2 reads SVGEGT. In nucleotides, the CDR3 is TGTGCCAGCAGCGGGCGGGGGAGCTCCTACAATGAGCAGTTCTTC. This translates into CASSGRGSSYNEQFF.